The clone carrying this T cell receptor beta chain occurred once. The sample originates from a study of CD8 T cells in Susac syndrome. Peripheral blood CD8+ and CD4+ T cells were profiled by TCR beta sequencing. Healthy donors were controls matched for age and sex. Trimming stripped 7 bases from V and 3 bases from J, with 16 bases between. The CDR3 extends over 14 amino acids. Germline V gene sequence: CDR1 MDHEN, CDR2 SYDVKM. Random hexamers were used to reverse transcribe an amount of roughly 0.5 to 1 ug RNA. One entry per CDR3 protein, called by TCRdb with MiXCR from the immunoSEQ multiplex PCR reads. The profile shows 120,000 to 150,000 distinct CDR3 sequences, 94% of them singletons.

The sequence derives from a human donor in good health. The sample taken for sequencing was CD4+ T cells from PBMCs. The V gene is TRBV28, the J gene TRBJ2-7; no reliable D call. As DNA, the CDR3 is TGTGCCAGCACTCCGCCTGGACGGATCTACGAGCAGTACTTC. Its translation: CASTPPGRIYEQYF. Combining the CDR3 with reference TRBV28 and TRBJ2-7 gives the whole variable domain DVKVTQSSRYLVKRTGEKVFLECVQDMDHENMFWYRQDPGLGLRLIYFSYDVKMKEKGDIPEGYSVSREKKERFSLILESASTNQTSMYLCASTPPGRIYEQYFGPGTRLTVT.